This TCR beta chain appears in the sequencing data of a study of blood T cell repertoires in COVID-19. Study details: Acute and convalescent COVID-19 specimens originated in the United States, Italy and Spain. In each case, the material was cDNA or gDNA derived from T cells, B-cell-depleted T cells, or PBMCs.

Germline CDR1 is SGHNT and CDR2 is YENEEA. The CDR3 is made up of 12 amino acids. The V and J ends lost 5 bases and 5 bases respectively, with 9 bases between them. Generated by immunoSEQ multiplex PCR, the TCRdb table keeps only in-frame clones and is missing some. The table shows around 310,000 clones, with about 88% occurring only once. All enrollees were roughly 18 to 89 years old and from approximately 25 US areas. Participant-reported clinical history was the basis for cohort assignment. The chain couples TRBV11-3 to TRBJ2-5; D perhaps matches TRBD2 (5 bases). This TCR was recovered from a woman aged 40 to 50 who had recovered from COVID-19. Sample: PBMCs or T cells enriched from blood (not recorded which). CDR3 residues: CASSRGSETQYF. The CDR3 DNA reads as TGTGCCAGCAGCCGCGGGTCGGAGACCCAGTACTTC.